This T cell receptor beta chain came from a study of cytomegalovirus exposure and HLA in healthy donors. The wider study: Earlier, almost 120 million unique TCR beta sequences were recovered from roughly 180 million T cells by an analysis. Study-wide findings and caveats: The listing of approximately 160 TCR beta chains classed them as cytomegalovirus-associated. Rare sequences made up most TCRs, while some public TCRs were found in many donors.

Per the germline V gene, CDR1 is MNHEY and CDR2 is SVGAGI. The ends lost 5 bases at V and 6 bases at J; junction bases unmatched: 9. This CDR3 spans 14 amino acids. In the PCR, 60 Vbeta and 13 Jbeta primers were used. Sequenced by immunoSEQ multiplex PCR; TCRdb stores in-frame clones only, minus some. In total, the table holds some 200,000 clones. Concerning this clone: Its antigen is not identified.

This TCR was recovered from a woman in her late teens or twenties in good health and CMV-seropositive. Sequencing input: PBMCs. This chain uses TRBV6-5 with TRBJ1-1, with 7 bases fitting TRBD1. For the CDR3, the DNA is TGTGCCAGCAGTAACAGGGGAAGTACGGCTGAAGCTTTCTTT. This sequence encodes CASSNRGSTAEAFF.